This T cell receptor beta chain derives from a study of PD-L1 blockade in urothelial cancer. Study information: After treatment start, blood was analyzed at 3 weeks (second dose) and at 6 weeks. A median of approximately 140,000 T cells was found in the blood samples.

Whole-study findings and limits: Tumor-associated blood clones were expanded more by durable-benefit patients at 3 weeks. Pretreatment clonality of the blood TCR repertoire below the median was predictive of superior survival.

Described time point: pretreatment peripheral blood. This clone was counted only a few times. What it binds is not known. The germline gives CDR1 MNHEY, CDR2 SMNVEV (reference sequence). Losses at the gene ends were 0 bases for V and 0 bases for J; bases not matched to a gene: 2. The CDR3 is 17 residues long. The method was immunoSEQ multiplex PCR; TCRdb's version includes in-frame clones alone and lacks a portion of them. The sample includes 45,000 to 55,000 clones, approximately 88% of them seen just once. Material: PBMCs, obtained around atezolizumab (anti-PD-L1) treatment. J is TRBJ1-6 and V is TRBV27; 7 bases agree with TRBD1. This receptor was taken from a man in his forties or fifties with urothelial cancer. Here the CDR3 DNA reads TGTGCCAGCAGTTTATCGACAGGGAGCTCCTATAATTCACCCCTCCACTTT. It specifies CASSLSTGSSYNSPLHF.